This section outlines one T cell receptor (beta chain) sequence together with its context. Its target is unknown. The source of the sample is a study of CD8 T cells in Susac syndrome. Trimming left V 5 bases short and J 0 bases short, with 17 bases between. The germline V gene encodes CDR1 PRHDT and CDR2 FYEKMQ (reference sequence). This CDR3 is built from 16 residues. Study-level findings and limits: Susac CD8+ cells expanded clonally the most in TEMRA cells and in active patients.

Sequencing of TCR beta was carried out in blood CD8+ and CD4+ T cells. Diagnostic criteria defined recently for definite or probable disease were met by the Susac syndrome patients. Negative magnetic isolation gave CD8+ and CD4+ cells; FACS enriched CD8+ TEMRA. RNA was extracted with the RNeasy kit, and a quantity of roughly 0.5 to 1 ug was reverse transcribed using random hexamers. TCRdb reprocessed the immunoSEQ multiplex PCR reads via MiXCR and lists one record per CDR3 protein. The table lists about 120,000 distinct CDR3 sequences, roughly 94% of them singletons. Material: CD8+ T cells from PBMCs. The sequence was obtained from a human donor with Susac syndrome. The genes are TRBV13 and TRBJ2-7, with TRBD1 as a possible D gene (6 bases). The CDR3 nucleotides read TGTGCCAGCAGCGCCGCCCGGGACACCCACTCCTACGAGCAGTACTTC. Amino acid sequence: CASSAARDTHSYEQYF.